Shown below are 27 T cell receptor beta chains from a single sample sequenced in a study of cytomegalovirus exposure and HLA in healthy donors. The PCR ran on 60 Vbeta and 13 Jbeta primers. This table comes from immunoSEQ multiplex PCR, and its TCRdb copy is limited to in-frame clones, with some not included. The sample has 150,000 to 200,000 clones, 70% to 80% seen once. The material sequenced was PBMCs. These receptors were taken from a man younger than 40 in good health and CMV-seropositive.

In regard to this clone: The junction and the germline gene differ at one end; a read error may be behind it. This chain uses TRBV7-9 with TRBJ1-3; 9 bases match TRBD1. The CDR3 sequence is 14 residues long. The V gene's germline CDR1 is SEHNR and CDR2 FQNEAQ (reference sequence). The CDR3 DNA sequence: TGTGCCAGCAGCTCCCCGGGACAGGGAAGCACCATATATTTT. It is translated as CASSSPGQGSTIYF.

This chain uses TRBV18 with TRBJ2-3; tentatively, D is TRBD2 (6 bases). Germline V CDR1 and CDR2: KGHSH, LQKENI. The ends were cut back, 3 bases at V and 7 bases at J, with 20 bases in the middle. This CDR3 comprises 16 residues. The CDR3 loop is CASSPNENRRGNTQYF. Here the CDR3 DNA reads TGTGCCAGCTCACCTAACGAGAACAGGCGCGGGAATACGCAGTATTTT.

This clone was seen only once. V and J are TRBV7-9 and TRBJ1-5, with no clear D. The CDR3 totals 12 residues. Germline V gives CDR1 SEHNR, CDR2 FQNEAQ (reference sequence). Trimming stripped 1 base from V and 5 bases from J, with 3 bases between. The CDR3 DNA follows: TGTGCCAGCAGCTTAGGAGATCAGCCCCAGCATTTT. It is translated as CASSLGDQPQHF.

The chain is built from TRBV10-2 and TRBJ1-3; 7 positions agree with TRBD1. With 6 bases clipped from V and 2 bases from J, the junction kept 1 base outside the gene matches. Germline V CDR1 and CDR2: WSHSY, SAAADI. The CDR3 extends over 13 amino acids. The CDR3 reads CASRTGAGNTIYF. CDR3 coding DNA: TGCGCCAGCAGAACAGGGGCTGGAAACACCATATATTTT.

This chain connects TRBV5-1 to TRBJ2-1; 7 bases line up with TRBD2. The germline V gene encodes CDR1 SGHRS and CDR2 YFSETQ. This CDR3 spans 14 amino acids. J lost 4 bases, V lost 1 base, and 2 bases had no gene match. CDR3 amino acids: CASSLSGDYNEQFF. CDR3 in DNA: TGCGCCAGCAGCTTGAGCGGGGATTACAATGAGCAGTTCTTC. Drawing the rest from reference TRBV5-1 and TRBJ2-1, the complete variable domain is KAGVTQTPRYLIKTRGQQVTLSCSPISGHRSVSWYQQTPGQGLQFLFEYFSETQRNKGNFPGRFSGRQFSNSRSEMNVSTLELGDSALYLCASSLSGDYNEQFFGPGTRLTVL.

The rearrangement uses TRBV4-2 and TRBJ2-3; a possible D gene is TRBD2 (5 bases). Germline CDR1 and CDR2: LGHNA and YNFKEQ. The ends were cut back, 0 bases at V and 0 bases at J, with 7 bases in the middle. The CDR3 is 15 amino acids. CDR3 DNA: TGTGCCAGCAGCCAAGATCGGGGTAGCACAGATACGCAGTATTTT. Encoded protein: CASSQDRGSTDTQYF.

This chain joins TRBV19 and TRBJ1-2, with unresolved D. Per germline, CDR1 LNHDA and CDR2 SQIVND (reference sequence). The CDR3 is made up of 13 amino acids. The V end lost 4 bases, the J end lost 1 base, and 7 bases lay between the germline ends. This CDR3 is CASSTGVNYGYTF. The CDR3 DNA is TGTGCCAGTAGTACAGGTGTTAACTATGGCTACACCTTC.

This clone has just one count. Written as DNA, the CDR3 is TGTGCCAGCACCCGAACCGCAGGGAACACTGAAGCTTTCTTT. Translated: CASTRTAGNTEAFF. The chain couples TRBV25-1 to TRBJ1-1; no firm D call. Between the trimmed V and J ends, which lost 7 bases and 1 base, there was a span of 13 bases. Germline-derived CDR1 and CDR2 are MGHDK and SYGVNS. The CDR3 contains 14 residues. The complete variable domain, with remaining parts taken from reference TRBV25-1 and TRBJ1-1, reads EADIYQTPRYLVIGTGKKITLECSQTMGHDKMYWYQQDPGMELHLIHYSYGVNSTEKGDLSSESTVSRIRTEHFPLTLESARPSHTSQYLCASTRTAGNTEAFFGQGTRLTVV.

V gene TRBV27 combines with J gene TRBJ2-1; possible D gene TRBD2, 5 bases. This CDR3 comprises 14 residues. The V end lost 5 bases, the J end lost 7 bases, and 15 bases lay between the germline ends. CDR1 MNHEY and CDR2 SMNVEV come from the germline V gene (reference sequence). The DNA for the CDR3 is TGTGCCAGCAGTGCAACGCTAGCTTTGAATGAGCAGTTCTTC. Its protein product is CASSATLALNEQFF.

The chain recombines TRBV28 with TRBJ1-2; D ambiguous. V gave up 6 bases and J gave up 4 bases, with 9 bases separating them. Germline assignment: CDR1 MDHEN and CDR2 SYDVKM. The CDR3 length is 12 residues. DNA of the CDR3: TGTGCCAGCAGCGTCCCGGGCTATGGCTACACCTTC. Translated: CASSVPGYGYTF.

In DNA, the CDR3 is TGTGCCAGCAGCGCAGAAAAAACCGGGCAGCCCCAGCATTTT. Encoded protein: CASSAEKTGQPQHF. This chain connects TRBV7-2 to TRBJ1-5; D gene ambiguous. This CDR3 comprises 14 residues. Germline-derived CDR1 and CDR2 are SGHTA and FQGNSA. Trimming cost V 5 bases and J 7 bases, with 15 bases left between them.

The rearrangement uses TRBV2 and TRBJ2-5; TRBD1 is a possible D gene (6 bases). Germline lookup yields CDR1 SNHLY and CDR2 FYNNEI. CDR3 length: 11 amino acids. CDR3 protein: CVVGHQETQYF. In DNA, the CDR3 is TGTGTTGTGGGACATCAAGAGACCCAGTACTTC.

This chain uses TRBV11-3 with TRBJ2-7; TRBD1 is a possible D gene (7 bases). The germline V and J ends were trimmed by 5 bases and 3 bases, with 26 bases remaining between them. There are 18 residues in the CDR3. CDR1 and CDR2 (germline): SGHNT, YENEEA. The chain's CDR3 is CASSAGQRIGPGDYEQYF. The CDR3 nucleotides read TGTGCCAGCAGCGCGGGACAGCGTATCGGCCCGGGGGACTACGAGCAGTACTTC.

CDR3 sequence reads: CASSSTSGAIYEQYF. CDR3 in DNA: TGTGCCAGCAGTTCCACTAGCGGGGCAATTTACGAGCAGTACTTC. The chain joins TRBV6-5 to TRBJ2-7; 10 bases match TRBD2. The V and J ends lost 4 bases and 4 bases, in that order; junction bases with no gene match: 7. CDR1 is MNHEY and CDR2 is SVGAGI in the germline V gene. CDR3 length: 15 amino acids.

V and J are TRBV27 and TRBJ2-5; tentative D call: TRBD2 (7 bases). The CDR3 runs 15 residues. The V and J ends lost 7 bases and 3 bases respectively, with 18 bases between them. Per the germline V gene, CDR1 is MNHEY and CDR2 is SMNVEV (reference sequence). The chain's CDR3 is CASNGGGGGEETQYF. For the CDR3, the DNA is TGTGCCAGCAACGGAGGGGGGGGCGGGGAAGAGACCCAGTACTTC.

On this clone itself: An end of the junction differs from the germline gene, which may be a read error. The chain recombines TRBV27 with TRBJ1-4; weak D call: TRBD1 (6 bases). CDR3 size: 15 residues. Germline CDR1 is MNHEY and CDR2 is SMNVEV (reference sequence). This chain's CDR3 is CASSSGAITYEKLFF. The CDR3 nucleotides are TGTGCCAGCAGTTCAGGGGCCATAACTTATGAAAAACTGTTTTTT. Complete variable domain (other parts from reference TRBV27 and TRBJ1-4): EAQVTQNPRYLITVTGKKLTVTCSQNMNHEYMSWYRQDPGLGLRQIYYSMNVEVTDKGDVPEGYKVSRKEKRNFPLILESPSPNQTSLYFCASSSGAITYEKLFFGSGTQLSVL.

The chain couples TRBV19 to TRBJ2-3, with D maybe TRBD1 (5 bases). The CDR3 spans 15 residues. Trimming took off 1 base at V and 0 bases at J, with 8 bases between the two ends. The V gene's germline CDR1 is LNHDA and CDR2 SQIVND (reference sequence). CDR3 region: CASSIAGASTDTQYF. The CDR3 coding sequence is TGTGCCAGTAGTATAGCTGGGGCCAGCACAGATACGCAGTATTTT.

This chain joins TRBV30 and TRBJ2-5; 11 nucleotides line up with TRBD2. This CDR3 comprises 14 residues. Trimming took 2 bases from V and 5 from J; bases not matched to a gene: 4. From germline, CDR1 is GTSNPN and CDR2 SVGIG (reference sequence). The CDR3 sequence: CAWSIAGGLETQYF. The CDR3 DNA reads TGTGCCTGGAGTATAGCGGGGGGGCTCGAGACCCAGTACTTC.

This clone occurred a few times. This chain connects TRBV7-9 to TRBJ2-7; 7 bases line up with TRBD1. Germline trimming cut 1 base from V and 1 base from J; bases unmatched to any gene: 10. Germline CDR1 is SEHNR and CDR2 is FQNEAQ (reference sequence). The CDR3 is 17 residues long. DNA for the CDR3: TGTGCCAGCAGCTTAGGAGGGGGCAGGACCCGATCCTACGAGCAGTACTTC. Its translation is CASSLGGGRTRSYEQYF.

The J gene is TRBJ2-7, the V gene TRBV7-9, with unresolved D. CDR3 size: 12 residues. V was shortened by 5 bases and J by 2 bases, with 7 bases between the two germline ends. Germline CDR1 is SEHNR and CDR2 is FQNEAQ (reference sequence). The CDR3 DNA follows: TGTGCCAGCAGCCCCCAGACCTACGAGCAGTACTTC. It encodes CASSPQTYEQYF.

This chain connects TRBV7-3 to TRBJ2-2; D possibly corresponds to TRBD2 (6 bases). The V gene lost 4 bases and the J gene lost 7 bases, with 13 bases spanning the gap. The germline gives CDR1 SGHTA, CDR2 FQGTGA. CDR3 size: 14 residues. The CDR3 loop reads CASSSLGGVGELFF. CDR3 bases: TGTGCCAGCAGCTCCCTCGGCGGGGTCGGGGAGCTGTTTTTT.

The V call is TRBV28, the J call TRBJ2-7, with 7 positions matching TRBD1. This CDR3 is built from 14 residues. V trimming: 2 bases; J trimming: 4 bases; junction bases outside the gene matches: 5. CDR1 and CDR2 (germline): MDHEN, SYDVKM. CDR3 residues: CASSLEQGYYEQYF. The CDR3 coding sequence is TGTGCCAGCAGTTTAGAACAGGGGTATTACGAGCAGTACTTC.

The genes are TRBV30 and TRBJ2-2, with D maybe TRBD1 (6 bases). This CDR3 region has 14 residues. V was clipped by 2 bases and J by 2 bases, with 9 bases between them. Germline CDR1 is GTSNPN and CDR2 is SVGIG (reference sequence). In DNA form, the CDR3 reads TGTGCCTGGAGTAAGACAGGAAACACCGGGGAGCTGTTTTTT. This sequence encodes CAWSKTGNTGELFF.

The V call is TRBV15, the J call TRBJ1-4; D unresolved. CDR3 size: 13 residues. Germline V gene lookup returns CDR1 LNHNV and CDR2 YYDKDF (reference sequence). The V gene lost 4 bases and the J gene lost 0 bases, with 3 bases spanning the gap. Here the CDR3 DNA reads TGTGCCACCAGCACAGCAACTAATGAAAAACTGTTTTTT. Encoded protein: CATSTATNEKLFF.

The chain is built from TRBV28 and TRBJ2-7; TRBD2 is a possible D gene (5 bases). In germline, CDR1 is MDHEN, CDR2 SYDVKM. This CDR3 spans 13 amino acids. V was cut by 8 bases and J by 5 bases, with 16 bases left in between. Here the CDR3 DNA reads TGTGCCAGCGGCTTGCGGGCGGAGGACGAGCAGTACTTC. Residues: CASGLRAEDEQYF.

This clone has only a few counts. The V gene is TRBV5-6, the J gene TRBJ2-7; possibly TRBD1 for D (6 bases). V lost 4 bases and J lost 3, with 17 bases in between. This CDR3 has 15 amino acids. Germline V gene lookup returns CDR1 SGHDT and CDR2 YYEEEE. The CDR3 loop is CASSHTGTMIYEQYF. Here the CDR3 DNA reads TGTGCCAGCAGCCACACCGGGACAATGATCTACGAGCAGTACTTC.

The genes are TRBV6-5 and TRBJ2-1, with TRBD2 matching 8 bases. There are 15 residues in the CDR3. CDR1 is MNHEY and CDR2 is SVGAGI in the germline V gene. The V segment lost 7 bases and the J segment 8 bases; nucleotides outside the gene matches: 13. The CDR3 region has the DNA TGTGCCAGCAATCCCTTGGGGGCGGGGGGCTATGAGCAGTTCTTC. Amino acids: CASNPLGAGGYEQFF.